This TCR beta chain derives from a study of glioma-infiltrating T cells (dated by TCRdb to about 2016). Study-wide context: The study sequenced TCR alpha- and beta-chain repertoires from glioma tissue, from non-neoplastic brain tissue and from matched peripheral blood mononuclear cells. Each tissue-infiltrating repertoire was compared with the same patient's peripheral blood repertoire to measure divergence between tissue and blood T-cell populations. The paired cohort was made up of three low-grade glioma patients, about 8 primary glioblastoma patients and three non-glioma patients who contributed non-neoplastic brain tissue. Overall study outcomes, separate from this receptor: Only a very small number of CDR3 sequences turned up in both tissue and blood, a result put down to high CDR3 diversity combined with limited sampling. VJ-independent divergence between tissue and blood was lower than expected in non-neoplastic patients but higher than expected in all gliomas, particularly low-grade gliomas. Group comparisons rested on small numbers: three non-neoplastic, three low-grade glioma and 7 or 8 glioblastoma patients.

This clonotype was found many times. Its cognate antigen has yet to be identified. Base qualities were left out, and no much larger clone turns up one base away. The iRepertoire nested amplicon-rescue multiplex PCR (arm-PCR) platform was used to amplify TCR alpha and beta CDR3 regions from RNA. The input for one-step reverse transcription and amplification was about 85-450 ng of tissue mRNA or PBMC total RNA. Following bead purification, Illumina adapters were added by a secondary multiplex PCR, and libraries between 200 and 400 bp were gel-purified. Internal 6-nucleotide barcodes were carried by the libraries and were used for demultiplexing. Libraries were sequenced on an Illumina MiSeq with 2x220 or 2x250 nucleotide paired-end reads. The authors' analysis ran thus. FLASH 1.2.11 was used to merge paired reads, and BWA-MEM then aligned the reads to the GRCh37 human genome before TRA and TRB reads were extracted. V and J assignment used an IMGT-derived reference of cassette sequences and CDR3 motifs that included pseudogenes. Reads were translated in three frames, and productive CDR3s were defined as those with a C...FGXG motif and no stop codons. Clonotypes were defined as unique combinations of V-J cassette pair and CDR3 amino acid sequence. Reads were filtered by Hamming distance, thresholded by each sample's sequence error rate in mapped regions. The raw public data were reprocessed by TCRdb itself: fastp quality trimming at Q25, MiXCR clonotype calling, in-frame beta chains only. Merged by CDR3 protein, the rows form single entries marked with the most common genes and DNA. TCRdb's processing, not the authors', yielded these V and J calls. This sample gives around 20,000 distinct CDR3 sequences in total; 20% to 25% of them show up just once. The ten largest clonotypes hold roughly 13% of the sample.

Including the terminal cysteine and phenylalanine, the CDR3 comprises 14 residues. CDR3 DNA is the only sequence kept; it has 42 bases, read in frame from the first base. Looking up the germline V gene (reference sequence) yields CDR1 SEHNR and CDR2 FQNEAQ. V is cut by 0 bases and J by 4 bases, and the space between the germline ends is 7 bases. The chain was built from TRBV7-9 and TRBJ2-1, with a tentative D gene TRBD1 over 6 matching bases. This sequence originates from a human donor with low-grade glioma or glioblastoma, undergoing nonglioma brain surgery, or in good health (not recorded which). The source material was glioma tissue, nonneoplastic brain tissue, or PBMCs (not recorded which). Here is the DNA: TGTGCCAGCAGCTTAGCCGGGACATACAATGAGCAGTTCTTC. Its translation reads: CASSLAGTYNEQFF.